Below are 25 T cell receptor beta chains sequenced from a single sample in a study of blood T cell repertoires in COVID-19. Data came from immunoSEQ multiplex PCR; TCRdb stores just in-frame clones and leaves some out. This sample has some 150,000 clones, with approximately 91% found just once. The sample comprised peripheral blood. All receptors come from a human donor in a cohort sampled during active COVID-19.

The chain has TRBV5-1 and TRBJ2-3, with no clear D. The V gene's germline CDR1 is SGHRS and CDR2 YFSETQ. V was shortened by 6 bases and J by 6 bases, with 23 bases between the two germline ends. This CDR3 spans 16 amino acids. For the CDR3, the DNA is TGCGCCAGCACCCTGAGGCTAGACGCACCAGTCGATACGCAGTATTTT. It is translated as CASTLRLDAPVDTQYF.

This clone has only one observation. The chain joins TRBV11-2 to TRBJ2-1, with 11 bases lining up with TRBD2. CDR1 is SGHAT, CDR2 FQNNGV, per germline. V was clipped by 3 bases and J by 15 bases; unmatched bases: 7. The CDR3 spans 13 residues. CDR3 coding DNA: TGTGCCAGCAGCTTTACTAGCGGGAGCGATTTGTTCTTC. Its translation is CASSFTSGSDLFF.

The chain joins TRBV7-2 to TRBJ2-3; TRBD2 aligns across 10 bases. Germline values: CDR1 SGHTA, CDR2 FQGNSA. CDR3 size: 14 residues. Germline trimming cut 5 bases from V and 5 bases from J; bases unmatched to any gene: 4. This CDR3 is CASSPWTSGDTQYF. The CDR3 DNA sequence: TGTGCCAGCAGCCCCTGGACTAGCGGAGATACGCAGTATTTT.

The chain couples TRBV7-8 to TRBJ2-3; D is undetermined. Trimming pared 0 bases from V and 5 bases from J, leaving 6 bases between. Germline CDR1 reads SGHVS; CDR2 reads FQNEAQ. This CDR3 has 13 residues. The DNA of the CDR3 is TGTGCCAGCAGCTTAGCGCGAGGAGATACGCAGTATTTT. It encodes CASSLARGDTQYF.

The V call is TRBV10-3, the J call TRBJ1-4, with TRBD1 matching over 12 bases. Trimming removed 5 bases from V and 3 bases from J; junction bases left unmatched: 4. Per the germline V gene, CDR1 is ENHRY and CDR2 is SYGVKD. The CDR3 sequence is 16 residues long. The CDR3 nucleotides read TGTGCCATCAGTCCCGGGACAGGGGGCTCTAATGAAAAACTGTTTTTT. This gives the protein CAISPGTGGSNEKLFF.

This clone was seen a single time. The J gene is TRBJ1-5, the V gene TRBV19; a possible D gene is TRBD1 (6 bases). Germline assignment: CDR1 LNHDA and CDR2 SQIVND (reference sequence). This CDR3 contains 16 residues. The V end was cut by 0 bases, the J end by 7 bases, with 16 bases between. The CDR3 loop is CASSIDQSGGRQPQHF. The CDR3, as DNA: TGTGCCAGTAGTATAGATCAGTCGGGGGGCCGGCAGCCCCAGCATTTT.

This clone has a single count. In nucleotides, the CDR3 is TGCGCCAGCAGCCAAGATGCTGGGACAGGGTATCAGCCCCAGCATTTT. Protein sequence: CASSQDAGTGYQPQHF. The chain uses TRBV4-1 and TRBJ1-5; TRBD1 aligns across 9 bases. This CDR3 spans 16 amino acids. The germline gives CDR1 MGHRA, CDR2 YSYEKL. V was pared by 0 bases and J by 5 bases, with 5 bases of the junction left unmatched.

The chain links TRBV27 to TRBJ2-7; a weak D match, TRBD1 (6 bases). The V end lost 5 bases, the J end lost 1 base, and 15 bases lay between the germline ends. The CDR3 contains 15 residues. Germline values: CDR1 MNHEY, CDR2 SMNVEV (reference sequence). CDR3 sequence reads: CASSPLGQLSYEQYF. CDR3 DNA sequence: TGTGCCAGCAGTCCCCTAGGACAGCTTTCCTACGAGCAGTACTTC.

The rearrangement links TRBV19 to TRBJ2-1; 9 bases map to TRBD2. The CDR3 contains 13 residues. The V and J ends lost 7 bases and 6 bases, in that order; junction bases with no gene match: 4. CDR1 LNHDA and CDR2 SQIVND come from the germline V gene (reference sequence). The chain's CDR3 is CASTMTSGNEQFF. In nucleotides, the CDR3 is TGTGCCAGTACCATGACTAGCGGCAATGAGCAGTTCTTC.

J is TRBJ2-6 and V is TRBV21-1; no check of the table's D call, TRBD1, against the DNA was made. TRBV21-1 is reported as a pseudogene. The CDR3 loop spans 18 amino acids. The CDR3 reads CASSKNRQGRSGANVLTF. The CDR3, as DNA: TGTGCCAGCAGCAAAAACAGACAGGGTCGTTCTGGGGCCAACGTCCTGACTTTC.

V gene TRBV6-5 combines with J gene TRBJ2-5, with 8 positions matching TRBD2. J was trimmed by 1 base and V by 0 bases; bases with no gene match: 4. CDR3 length equals 16 residues. CDR1 and CDR2 from the germline V gene are MNHEY and SVGAGI. CDR3 coding DNA: TGTGCCAGCAGTTACTCATTGCGGGGGGCCCAAGAGACCCAGTACTTC. Translating it yields CASSYSLRGAQETQYF.

This clone was observed a few times. This specimen includes other DNA sequences encoding the same CDR3. V gene TRBV7-2 combines with J gene TRBJ2-1; 9 positions match TRBD1. From germline, CDR1 is SGHTA and CDR2 FQGNSA. The junction had 3 bases not matched to a gene; V was cut back by 3 bases and J by 3 bases. The CDR3 consists of 15 residues. The chain's CDR3 is CASSFGQGNYNEQFF. CDR3 DNA sequence: TGTGCCAGCAGCTTTGGACAGGGGAACTACAATGAGCAGTTCTTC.

The chain is built from TRBV28 and TRBJ2-2; TRBD1 aligns across 9 bases. Germline values: CDR1 MDHEN, CDR2 SYDVKM. Germline trimming cut 5 bases from V and 10 bases from J; bases unmatched to any gene: 17. The CDR3 runs to 17 residues. The CDR3 DNA reads TGTGCCAGCAGTGTCCGGCCCGCTAAACAGGGGGCGTCGGAGCTGTTTTTT. Its translation is CASSVRPAKQGASELFF.

The rearrangement links TRBV5-1 to TRBJ1-3; 11 bases are a match to TRBD1. The V gene end was trimmed by 3 bases and the J gene end by 0 bases; junction bases not matched to a gene: 5. The CDR3 consists of 17 residues. Germline V gene sequence: CDR1 SGHRS, CDR2 YFSETQ. The chain's CDR3 is CASSSRTGGGSGNTIYF. The CDR3 nucleotides read TGCGCCAGCAGCTCGCGGACAGGGGGCGGCTCTGGAAACACCATATATTTT.

The chain links TRBV7-9 to TRBJ1-1, with D possibly matching TRBD1 (6 bases). Trimming cost V 5 bases and J 3 bases, with 10 bases left between them. The CDR3 extends over 13 amino acids. Germline V gene data show CDR1 as SEHNR and CDR2 as FQNEAQ (reference sequence). CDR3 bases: TGTGCCAGCAGCAAAGAGGGGGACACTGAAGCTTTCTTT. Translation: CASSKEGDTEAFF.

CDR3 sequence reads: CASSSGTSGETQYF. In DNA, the CDR3 is TGTGCCAGCAGCTCCGGGACTAGCGGAGAGACCCAGTACTTC. The chain carries TRBV7-2 and TRBJ2-5; TRBD2 aligns across 11 bases. Trimming at V came to 4 bases and at J to 4 bases, leaving 2 bases not matched to a gene. The CDR3 has 14 amino acids. Per the germline V gene, CDR1 is SGHTA and CDR2 is FQGNSA.

The rearrangement uses TRBV28 and TRBJ2-3, with D maybe TRBD2 (6 bases). Trimming stripped 5 bases from V and 11 bases from J, with 14 bases between. Germline V lookup: CDR1 MDHEN, CDR2 SYDVKM. The CDR3 spans 12 residues. The CDR3 DNA sequence: TGTGCCAGCAGTCTACTCACCGGGGGGCAGTATTTT. Protein sequence: CASSLLTGGQYF.

The V call is TRBV24-1, the J call TRBJ2-1; TRBD1 is a possible D gene (6 bases). This CDR3 is built from 16 residues. Trimming removed 3 bases from V and 6 bases from J, with 17 bases in between. Germline-derived CDR1 and CDR2 are KGHDR and SFDVKD. CDR3 protein: CATSDNTGKAVNEQFF. As DNA, the CDR3 is TGTGCCACCAGTGATAATACAGGGAAAGCCGTCAATGAGCAGTTCTTC.

This clone showed up just once. This chain connects TRBV6-4 to TRBJ1-1, with 8 bases fitting TRBD1. V was clipped by 2 bases and J by 10 bases; unmatched bases: 9. Per germline, CDR1 MRHNA and CDR2 SNTAGT. This CDR3 spans 14 amino acids. CDR3 bases: TGTGCCAGCAGTGACACCGGACAGGGCATACCAGCTTTCTTT. Its protein product is CASSDTGQGIPAFF.

The rearrangement uses TRBV3-1 (or the pseudogene TRBV3-2) and TRBJ2-5; D perhaps matches TRBD1 (6 bases). V lost 2 bases, J lost 2 bases, and 15 bases lay in between. Germline CDR1 reads LGHDT; CDR2 reads YNNKEL (reference sequence). This CDR3 is 16 amino acids long. DNA of the CDR3: TGTGCCAGCAGCCAATCCCCTGGACAGCCACAAGAGACCCAGTACTTC. As protein: CASSQSPGQPQETQYF.

V usage is TRBV5-5 and J usage is TRBJ2-7; D is ambiguous. Deletions cut 0 bases from V and 2 bases from J, with 12 bases between. CDR1 SGHKS and CDR2 YYEKEE come from the germline V gene (reference sequence). CDR3 length equals 15 residues. Written as DNA, the CDR3 is TGTGCCAGCAGCTTGGTGGCGGAACGAGCCTACGAGCAGTACTTC. As protein: CASSLVAERAYEQYF.

This chain connects TRBV7-2 to TRBJ2-7; D is unresolved. The CDR3 runs to 14 residues. Germline V gene lookup returns CDR1 SGHTA and CDR2 FQGNSA. Trimming left V 0 bases short and J 2 bases short, with 8 bases between. The CDR3 sequence is CASSLARSTYEQYF. In DNA, the CDR3 is TGTGCCAGCAGCTTAGCCAGATCAACCTACGAGCAGTACTTC.

This sequence joins TRBV7-8 and TRBJ2-7; TRBD1 agrees at 9 bases. The CDR3 runs 15 residues. V shed 4 bases, J shed 2 bases, and the junction held 6 bases outside the gene matches. The V gene's germline CDR1 is SGHVS and CDR2 FQNEAQ. In DNA, the CDR3 is TGTGCCAGCAGCTCATCCGGGACAGGGACCTACGAGCAGTACTTC. It yields the protein CASSSSGTGTYEQYF.

This clone has just one count. The chain recombines TRBV6-5 with TRBJ1-2; TRBD1 is a possible D gene (5 bases). This CDR3 contains 13 residues. Trimming removed 6 bases from V and 6 bases from J, with 14 bases in between. Germline CDR1 is MNHEY and CDR2 is SVGAGI. The CDR3 here is CASRIDSLNGYTF. The CDR3 nucleotides read TGTGCCAGCAGAATAGACAGTTTGAATGGCTACACCTTC.

J is TRBJ2-5 and V is TRBV14; TRBD2 might be the D (6 bases). CDR3 length: 17 residues. CDR1 is SGHDN, CDR2 FVKESK, per germline. The V end lost 0 bases, the J end lost 1 base, and 15 bases lay between the germline ends. CDR3 nucleotide sequence: TGTGCCAGCAGCCAAGATGGGCTAGCGAGAATCCAAGAGACCCAGTACTTC. This sequence encodes CASSQDGLARIQETQYF.